Listed below are T cell receptor beta chains from one sample, sequenced in a study of beta chain features in type 1 diabetes. Profiling relied on immunoSEQ multiplex PCR, and the TCRdb table lists in-frame clones only, not all of them. The sample shows around 710,000 clones, over 10% of them seen only once. The sequenced sample consisted of naive CD4+ T cells from blood. The receptors come from a man aged 25 to 45 with type 1 diabetes. The CDR3 runs from the conserved cysteine through the conserved F or W. The D gene is left open where the match is weak. Size values are once, few and many counts, or a class for expanded clones, and some rows have none.

CDR3 DNA,CDR3 protein,V gene,clone size,J gene,D gene
TGCAGCGTCGTGGGACAGGCGCGCTACGAGCAGTACTTC,CSVVGQARYEQYF,TRBV29-1,NA,TRBJ2-7,TRBD1
TGTGCCACCTCGGAGGACAGTCCCTACGAGCAGTACTTC,CATSEDSPYEQYF,TRBV25-1,few,TRBJ2-7,NA
TGTGCTAGTGGTTCGAGGGGCAGGTCAATGACCGGGGAGCTGTTTTTT,CASGSRGRSMTGELFF,TRBV12-5,NA,TRBJ2-2,NA
TGTGCCATCAGTGAGTCGGGCAGGGGTGAAAAACTGTTTTTT,CAISESGRGEKLFF,TRBV10-3,few,TRBJ1-4,NA
TGTGCCAGCAGTGGGGACAGAGATTCCTACGAGCAGTACTTC,CASSGDRDSYEQYF,TRBV27,NA,TRBJ2-7,TRBD1
TGTGCCAGCTCCGGATCGACGACAGAGACCCAGTACTTC,CASSGSTTETQYF,TRBV7-2,NA,TRBJ2-5,NA
TGTGCCAGCAGTGAGGCAACCGTGAACACTGAAGCTTTCTTT,CASSEATVNTEAFF,TRBV25-1,NA,TRBJ1-1,NA
TGTGCCAGCAGCGGACAGGGACGTAATGAAAAACTGTTTTTT,CASSGQGRNEKLFF,TRBV2,NA,TRBJ1-4,TRBD1
TGTGCCAGCAGGGGACTATCCTACGAGCAGTACTTC,CASRGLSYEQYF,TRBV5-6,few,TRBJ2-7,TRBD2
TGTGCCAGCAGCCGGGGGGGCCGGGCAGATACGCAGTATTTT,CASSRGGRADTQYF,TRBV7-2,NA,TRBJ2-3,TRBD2
TGTGCCTGGAGTGTACTGGGGTCTGGTGAAAAACTGTTTTTT,CAWSVLGSGEKLFF,TRBV30,few,TRBJ1-4,NA
TGCGCCAGCAGCCAAGAACCCAGGATCTATGGCTACACCTTC,CASSQEPRIYGYTF,TRBV4-1,NA,TRBJ1-2,NA